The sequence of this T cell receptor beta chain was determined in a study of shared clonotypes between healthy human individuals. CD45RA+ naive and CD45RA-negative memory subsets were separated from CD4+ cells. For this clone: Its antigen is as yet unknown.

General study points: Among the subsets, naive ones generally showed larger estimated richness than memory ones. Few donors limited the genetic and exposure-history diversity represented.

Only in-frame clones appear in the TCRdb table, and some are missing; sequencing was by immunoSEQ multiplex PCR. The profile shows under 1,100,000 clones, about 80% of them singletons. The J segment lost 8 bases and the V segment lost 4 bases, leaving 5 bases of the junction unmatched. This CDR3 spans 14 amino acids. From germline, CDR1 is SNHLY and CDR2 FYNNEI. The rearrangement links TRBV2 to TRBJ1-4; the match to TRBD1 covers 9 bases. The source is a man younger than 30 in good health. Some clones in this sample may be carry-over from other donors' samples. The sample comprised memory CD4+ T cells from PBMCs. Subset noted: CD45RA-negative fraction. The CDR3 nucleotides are TGTGCCAGCAGTGTTGAACAGGGGGCGGAAAAACTGTTTTTT. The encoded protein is CASSVEQGAEKLFF.